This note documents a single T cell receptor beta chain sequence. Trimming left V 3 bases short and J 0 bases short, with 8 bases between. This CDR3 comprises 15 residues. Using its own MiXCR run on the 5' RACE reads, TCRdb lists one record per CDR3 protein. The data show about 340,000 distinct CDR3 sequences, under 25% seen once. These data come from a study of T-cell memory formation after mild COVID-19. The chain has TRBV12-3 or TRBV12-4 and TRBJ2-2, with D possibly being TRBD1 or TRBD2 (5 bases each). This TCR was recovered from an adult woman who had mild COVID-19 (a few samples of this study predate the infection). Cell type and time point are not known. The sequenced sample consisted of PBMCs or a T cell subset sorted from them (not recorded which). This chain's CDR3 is CASSLGRTNTGELFF. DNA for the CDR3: TGTGCCAGCAGTTTGGGACGGACGAACACCGGGGAGCTGTTTTTT.